These 21 T cell receptor beta chains were all obtained from the same sample, sequenced in a study of monozygotic twins with inflammatory bowel disease. For each CDR3 protein, TCRdb gives one entry from its re-call of the 5' RACE reads, without DNA. This table holds around 150,000 distinct CDR3 sequences. The specimen was blood. The receptors shown here come from a human donor with ulcerative colitis or Crohn's disease, or a healthy co-twin of an affected twin (not recorded which).

The V and J genes are TRBV10-3 and TRBJ2-1. CDR3 size: 14 residues. The germline V gene has CDR1 ENHRY and CDR2 SYGVKD. CDR3 region: CAIRERESDNEQFF.

V gene TRBV9 combines with J gene TRBJ2-7; no DNA is available, so the TRBD1 call from TCRdb remains unchecked. This CDR3 is built from 14 residues. Germline V gives CDR1 SGDLS, CDR2 YYNGEE. This chain's CDR3 is CASSIESQGHEQYF.

The chain has TRBV29-1 and TRBJ2-5; TCRdb's assignment of TRBD2 cannot be checked, as there is no DNA. This CDR3 is 20 amino acids long. Germline V gene lookup returns CDR1 SQVTM and CDR2 ANQGSEA. The CDR3: CSVEWAVSTSGALVRETQYF. The variable domain in full, completed from reference TRBV29-1 and TRBJ2-5, reads SAVISQKPSRDICQRGTSLTIQCQVDSQVTMMFWYRQQPGQSLTLIATANQGSEATYESGFVIDKFPISRPNLTFSTLTVSNMSPEDSSIYLCSVEWAVSTSGALVRETQYFGPGTRLLVL.

The CDR3 spells CASSQDWAGGNEQFF. The chain couples TRBV3-1 to TRBJ2-1; absent DNA, TCRdb's TRBD1 call cannot be checked. The germline gives CDR1 LGHDT, CDR2 YNNKEL (reference sequence). This CDR3 comprises 15 residues.

The J gene is TRBJ1-1, the V gene TRBV30; TCRdb gives TRBD1 as the D gene, but with no DNA this cannot be confirmed. Germline CDR1 and CDR2: GTSNPN and SVGIG (reference sequence). The CDR3 sequence is 17 residues long. The CDR3 protein is CAWSVWGYPPGNTEAFF. The whole variable domain, remainder taken from reference TRBV30 and TRBJ1-1, is SQTIHQWPATLVQPVGSPLSLECTVEGTSNPNLYWYRQAAGRGLQLLFYSVGIGQISSEVPQNLSASRPQDRQFILSSKKLLLSDSGFYLCAWSVWGYPPGNTEAFFGQGTRLTVV.

The V and J genes are TRBV3-1 and TRBJ2-7; the TRBD1 assignment by TCRdb is unverifiable without DNA. The CDR3 runs to 14 residues. Germline-derived CDR1 and CDR2 are LGHDT and YNNKEL (reference sequence). Here the CDR3 reads CASSHEGTDYEQYF.

The chain combines TRBV20-1 with TRBJ2-1; lacking DNA, the TRBD2 call made by TCRdb goes unchecked. Germline V gene data show CDR1 as DFQATT and CDR2 as SNEGSKA (reference sequence). This CDR3 has 18 amino acids. The CDR3: CSARGASGKGGLANEQFF.

The V and J genes are TRBV28 and TRBJ1-1. The CDR3 is 15 residues long. Germline CDR1 and CDR2: MDHEN and SYDVKM. The CDR3 sequence: CASSPPGLLNTEAFF.

The chain recombines TRBV3-1 with TRBJ2-3; TCRdb's D call of TRBD2 is untestable without DNA. The CDR3 loop spans 13 amino acids. Germline V gives CDR1 LGHDT, CDR2 YNNKEL (reference sequence). The CDR3 loop reads CASSPRGGTSGVF.

The V gene is TRBV6-1, the J gene TRBJ2-7; checking the TCRdb D call of TRBD2 is not possible without DNA. Germline V gives CDR1 MNHNS, CDR2 SASEGT. CDR3 length: 14 amino acids. CDR3 in amino acids: CASSLSGSPYEQYF.

The chain employs TRBV28 and TRBJ2-7; checking the TCRdb D call of TRBD1 is not possible without DNA. The CDR3 loop spans 14 amino acids. Germline CDR1 MDHEN, CDR2 SYDVKM. The CDR3 region is CASSFGTPTYEQYF.

The CDR3 spells CASSHPNPTSGSVEQYF. V usage is TRBV4-3 and J usage is TRBJ2-7; TCRdb outputs TRBD2, but without DNA this stays unchecked. This CDR3 is built from 17 residues. CDR1 is LGHNA, CDR2 YSLEER, per germline.

The genes are TRBV4-2 and TRBJ2-1; TCRdb picks TRBD1, but there is no DNA to check that call. Germline lookup yields CDR1 LGHNA and CDR2 YNFKEQ. CDR3 length equals 16 residues. The CDR3 sequence: CASSQNRQGRYNEQFF.

The chain joins TRBV6-1 to TRBJ1-1; the TCRdb D gene call, TRBD1, has no DNA to confirm it. Germline V CDR1 and CDR2: MNHNS, SASEGT. The CDR3 consists of 13 residues. The CDR3 protein is CASSEADRATAFF.

The chain joins TRBV2 to TRBJ2-1. Germline CDR1 and CDR2: SNHLY and FYNNEI. CDR3 length equals 12 residues. The CDR3 protein is CASTRPYNEQFF.

V usage is TRBV12-3 or TRBV12-4 and J usage is TRBJ2-1. The length of the CDR3 is 15 residues. Here the CDR3 reads CASSLVGPVYNEQFF.

J is TRBJ1-4 and V is TRBV12-3 or TRBV12-4; the TRBD1 assignment by TCRdb is unverifiable without DNA. The CDR3 is 18 residues long. The CDR3 reads CASGPGEGGGGTNEKLFF.

J is TRBJ2-2 and V is TRBV10-3; TCRdb designates TRBD2, a call that cannot be tested without DNA. This CDR3 comprises 14 residues. The germline CDR1 and CDR2 sequences are ENHRY and SYGVKD. The CDR3 reads CAISESTGSGELFF.

The CDR3 here is CSARAGGGSTEAFF. The V gene is TRBV20-1, the J gene TRBJ1-1. The germline CDR1 and CDR2 sequences are DFQATT and SNEGSKA (reference sequence). The CDR3 consists of 14 residues.

The chain couples TRBV29-1 to TRBJ2-1; the D call of TRBD1 rests on TCRdb alone, since no DNA is present to check it. The length of the CDR3 is 15 residues. Germline lookup yields CDR1 SQVTM and CDR2 ANQGSEA. CDR3 amino acids: CSVEPRDRFYNEQFF.

The CDR3 protein is CATSKWSGGGTDTQYF. The chain joins TRBV24-1 to TRBJ2-3; lacking DNA, the TRBD2 call made by TCRdb goes unchecked. Germline lookup yields CDR1 KGHDR and CDR2 SFDVKD. The CDR3 consists of 16 residues.